This T cell receptor beta chain originates from a study of cytomegalovirus exposure and HLA in healthy donors. Findings and limits, study-wide: A later analysis showed that HLA-associated TCR beta chains had undergone more clonal expansion than equally common others.

Primers for the PCR totalled 60 Vbeta and 13 Jbeta. TCRdb's table, derived via immunoSEQ multiplex PCR, lists solely in-frame clones and lacks some. The repertoire has about 220,000 clones, 82% of them found once; the top ten carry roughly 5%. Concerning this clone itself: Its matching antigen is unknown.

Germline V CDR1 and CDR2: SGHAT, FQNNGV. Germline trimming cut 5 bases from V and 4 bases from J; bases unmatched to any gene: 11. This CDR3 has 16 amino acids. This sequence originates from a middle-aged woman in good health and CMV-seropositive. The sequenced sample consisted of PBMCs. J is TRBJ1-3 and V is TRBV11-2; the match to TRBD1 covers 7 bases. CDR3 sequence: CASSVGAWTGGNTIYF. DNA of the CDR3: TGTGCCAGCAGCGTCGGAGCCTGGACAGGAGGAAACACCATATATTTT.